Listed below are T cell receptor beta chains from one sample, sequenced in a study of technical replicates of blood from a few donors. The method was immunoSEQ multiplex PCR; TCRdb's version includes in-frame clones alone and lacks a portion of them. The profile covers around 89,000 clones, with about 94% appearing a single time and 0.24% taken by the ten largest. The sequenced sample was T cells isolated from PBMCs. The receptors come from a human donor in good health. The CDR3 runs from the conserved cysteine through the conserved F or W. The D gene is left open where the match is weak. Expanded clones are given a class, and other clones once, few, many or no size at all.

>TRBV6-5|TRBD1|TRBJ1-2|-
CASSRGQAYGYTF
TGTGCCAGCAGCCGGGGACAGGCTTATGGCTACACCTTC
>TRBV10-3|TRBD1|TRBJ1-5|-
CATQGVDQPQHF
TGTGCCACCCAGGGGGTCGATCAGCCCCAGCATTTT
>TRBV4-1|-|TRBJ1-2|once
CASSQDGAGSALGYTF
TGCGCCAGCAGCCAAGATGGTGCAGGGTCGGCTCTTGGCTACACCTTC
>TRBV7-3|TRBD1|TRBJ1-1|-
CASSAEPGQGQEAFF
TGTGCCAGCAGCGCAGAACCGGGACAGGGCCAGGAGGCTTTCTTT
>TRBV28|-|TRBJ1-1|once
CASSLSLSGGWNTEAFF
TGTGCCAGCAGTTTATCCCTGAGCGGGGGCTGGAACACTGAAGCTTTCTTT
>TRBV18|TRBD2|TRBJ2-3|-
CASSPLAGFTDTQYF
TGTGCCAGCTCACCCCTAGCGGGGTTCACAGATACGCAGTATTTT
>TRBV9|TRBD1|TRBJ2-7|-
CASSEGDRAYEQYF
TGTGCCAGCAGCGAGGGGGACAGGGCCTACGAGCAGTACTTC
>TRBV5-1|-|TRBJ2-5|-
CASSNMSPEETQYF
TGCGCCAGCAGCAATATGTCCCCAGAAGAGACCCAGTACTTC
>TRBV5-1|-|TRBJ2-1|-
CASSLDPKGEQFF
TGCGCCAGCAGCTTGGACCCCAAGGGGGAGCAGTTCTTC
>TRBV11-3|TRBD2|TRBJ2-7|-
CASSRTSGSGEQYF
TGTGCCAGCAGCCGGACTAGCGGGAGTGGGGAGCAGTACTTC
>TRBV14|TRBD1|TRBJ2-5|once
CASSQEKGQVVETQYF
TGTGCCAGCAGCCAAGAAAAGGGACAGGTGGTCGAGACCCAGTACTTC
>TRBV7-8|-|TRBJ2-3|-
CASSLSTSGTDTQYF
TGTGCCAGCAGCTTAAGCACCTCTGGCACAGATACGCAGTATTTT
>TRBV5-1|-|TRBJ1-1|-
CASSLAGAGTEAFF
TGCGCCAGCAGCTTGGCTGGGGCCGGCACTGAAGCTTTCTTT